Below, 18 T cell receptor beta chains from the same sample are listed, as sequenced in a study of blood T cell repertoires in COVID-19. Sequenced by immunoSEQ multiplex PCR; TCRdb stores in-frame clones only, minus some. Of about 370,000 clones detected, roughly nine tenths appear once; the ten largest clones hold about 1%. Sample: PBMCs or T cells enriched from blood (not recorded which). The receptors were gathered from a man younger than 35 who had recovered from COVID-19.

The V and J genes are TRBV12-3 or TRBV12-4 and TRBJ1-6; no firm D call. V lost 1 base to trimming and J lost 9 bases, with 7 bases between them. The CDR3 has 13 residues. The CDR3 bases are TGTGCCAGCAGTTTAGACGGGATTTCACCCCTCCACTTT. This codes for CASSLDGISPLHF.

This clone turned up a few times. This chain joins TRBV6-5 and TRBJ1-2; D gene ambiguous. Trimming removed 0 bases from V and 5 bases from J, with 7 bases in between. This CDR3 is 13 amino acids long. The germline gives CDR1 MNHEY, CDR2 SVGAGI. CDR3 in amino acids: CASSYSMEYGYTF. DNA of the CDR3: TGTGCCAGCAGTTACTCGATGGAGTATGGCTACACCTTC.

The chain employs TRBV9 and TRBJ2-2; D is undetermined. Germline CDR1 reads SGDLS; CDR2 reads YYNGEE. Trimming took 0 bases from V and 4 from J, leaving 10 bases between them. CDR3 length: 15 amino acids. CDR3 in amino acids: CASSVGQVTTGELFF. For the CDR3, the DNA is TGTGCCAGCAGCGTAGGGCAGGTGACCACCGGGGAGCTGTTTTTT.

The gene calls are TRBV30 and TRBJ2-2; possible D gene TRBD1, 6 bases. CDR1 and CDR2 (germline): GTSNPN, SVGIG (reference sequence). V dropped 4 bases and J dropped 0 bases, with 9 bases sitting between them. The CDR3 is 14 residues long. The CDR3 DNA reads as TGTGCCTGGATGGGGGCCTCGAACACCGGGGAGCTGTTTTTT. It encodes CAWMGASNTGELFF.

In its sample, this clone was seen once. V gene TRBV2 combines with J gene TRBJ2-2, with TRBD1 matching over 9 bases. Trimming removed 6 bases from V and 4 bases from J; junction bases left unmatched: 3. There are 14 residues in the CDR3. Germline lookup yields CDR1 SNHLY and CDR2 FYNNEI. The CDR3: CASRGTGSTGELFF. CDR3 sequence (DNA): TGTGCCAGCAGAGGGACAGGGAGCACCGGGGAGCTGTTTTTT.

V is TRBV25-1 and J is TRBJ1-2; 10 nucleotides agree with TRBD1. The V gene's germline CDR1 is MGHDK and CDR2 SYGVNS. The CDR3 covers 15 residues. Trimming took 4 bases from V and 6 from J; bases not matched to a gene: 8. CDR3 loop: CASSAYGTGENGYTF. The CDR3 DNA is TGTGCCAGCAGTGCTTACGGGACAGGGGAGAATGGCTACACCTTC.

The chain uses TRBV6-6 and TRBJ1-4, with D perhaps matching TRBD1 (6 bases). Germline CDR1 reads MNHNY; CDR2 reads SVGAGI (reference sequence). Trimming stripped 5 bases from V and 8 bases from J, with 24 bases between. The CDR3 contains 17 residues. The CDR3 DNA is TGTGCCAGCAGTCACCGGGGGGCAGGGAGCGTTGGAGAAAAACTGTTTTTT. This translates into CASSHRGAGSVGEKLFF.

The chain uses TRBV5-4 and TRBJ2-5; 9 bases are shared with TRBD2. V was pared by 4 bases and J by 2 bases, with 6 bases of the junction left unmatched. Germline V CDR1 and CDR2: SGHNT, YYREEE (reference sequence). The CDR3 loop spans 15 amino acids. The CDR3 DNA reads TGTGCCAGCAGCACCAGCGGGGGGTTACAAGAGACCCAGTACTTC. Translation: CASSTSGGLQETQYF.

The V call is TRBV10-3, the J call TRBJ1-1, with D tentatively TRBD1 (6 bases). Per the germline V gene, CDR1 is ENHRY and CDR2 is SYGVKD. Deletions cut 7 bases from V and 5 bases from J, with 14 bases between. The CDR3 contains 13 residues. The CDR3 sequence is CAINDRPMTEAFF. As DNA, the CDR3 is TGTGCCATCAACGACAGGCCAATGACTGAAGCTTTCTTT.

The chain recombines TRBV18 with TRBJ2-1; TRBD2 agrees at 7 bases. After removal of 3 bases from V and 2 bases from J, the junction contained 4 bases not matched to a gene. The CDR3 length is 15 residues. Germline values: CDR1 KGHSH, CDR2 LQKENI. DNA for the CDR3: TGTGCCAGCTCACCGGTCAGCGGGACCTACAATGAGCAGTTCTTC. This sequence encodes CASSPVSGTYNEQFF.

The rearrangement links TRBV18 to TRBJ1-4; TRBD1 is a possible D gene (6 bases). With 0 bases removed from V and 8 bases from J, the gap between germline ends came to 10 bases. Per the germline V gene, CDR1 is KGHSH and CDR2 is LQKENI. The CDR3 length is 14 residues. The CDR3 protein is CASSPPTGPEKLFF. The CDR3 coding sequence is TGTGCCAGCTCACCACCTACAGGGCCCGAAAAACTGTTTTTT.

This clone was seen only a few times. J is TRBJ2-1 and V is TRBV3-1 (or the pseudogene TRBV3-2), with D tentatively TRBD1 (6 bases). Germline lookup yields CDR1 LGHDT and CDR2 YNNKEL (reference sequence). This CDR3 is 13 amino acids long. Deletions cut 8 bases from V and 5 bases from J, with 13 bases between. In DNA, the CDR3 is TGTGCCAGCGGGAAAGGGGGAAACAATGAGCAGTTCTTC. It specifies CASGKGGNNEQFF.

CDR3 nucleotides: TGTGCCAGCAGTCGGGACAGGGATTCCTACGAGCAGTACTTC. Translation: CASSRDRDSYEQYF. The V gene is TRBV6-5, the J gene TRBJ2-7; 9 positions match TRBD1. Per germline, CDR1 MNHEY and CDR2 SVGAGI. This CDR3 is built from 14 residues. Trimming cost V 5 bases and J 1 base; bases outside gene matches: 3.

The chain has TRBV7-2 and TRBJ1-4; D is perhaps TRBD1 (5 bases). Germline-derived CDR1 and CDR2 are SGHTA and FQGNSA. This CDR3 comprises 15 residues. V lost 0 bases and J lost 8, with 13 bases in between. CDR3 protein: CASSLASGKGEKLFF. In nucleotides, the CDR3 is TGTGCCAGCAGCTTAGCGTCAGGGAAGGGGGAAAAACTGTTTTTT.

The chain links TRBV20-1 to TRBJ2-5, with a weak D call TRBD1 (7 bases). Between the trimmed V and J ends, which lost 3 bases and 2 bases, there was a span of 16 bases. Per the germline V gene, CDR1 is DFQATT and CDR2 is SNEGSKA (reference sequence). The CDR3 has 15 residues. This CDR3 reads CSASRAGTDQETQYF. CDR3 DNA: TGCAGTGCTAGTAGGGCGGGGACAGATCAAGAGACCCAGTACTTC.

The gene calls are TRBV19 and TRBJ1-2; 9 bases agree with TRBD1. The CDR3 runs to 15 residues. V lost 2 bases, J lost 8 bases, and 9 bases stayed unmatched. The germline CDR1 and CDR2 sequences are LNHDA and SQIVND (reference sequence). In nucleotides, the CDR3 is TGTGCCAGTAGTATAATAGGGACAGGGACCGACGGCTACACCTTC. Residues: CASSIIGTGTDGYTF.

The V and J genes are TRBV27 and TRBJ2-1; possible D gene TRBD2, 5 bases. CDR1 is MNHEY and CDR2 is SMNVEV in the germline V gene (reference sequence). Trimming cost V 3 bases and J 4 bases, with 13 bases left between them. This CDR3 is 15 amino acids long. This CDR3 reads CASSFSAGTYNEQFF. CDR3 coding DNA: TGTGCCAGCAGTTTCTCCGCGGGTACATACAATGAGCAGTTCTTC.

A note on this clone: The same CDR3 also results from other DNA sequences found in this sample. This chain joins TRBV30 and TRBJ2-3; perhaps TRBD1 as D (6 bases). This CDR3 has 12 residues. Per germline, CDR1 GTSNPN and CDR2 SVGIG (reference sequence). Trimming stripped 4 bases from V and 6 bases from J, with 11 bases between. CDR3: CAWTSGADTQYF. The DNA for the CDR3 is TGTGCCTGGACCTCAGGGGCCGATACGCAGTATTTT.